This T cell receptor beta chain was sequenced for a study of T cells in Graves' hyperthyroidism and ophthalmopathy. Findings and caveats of the study: Ophthalmopathy and stable hyperthyroidism were separated by a 13 V-J model. Before onset, by a median of approximately 6.2 months, the model predicted ophthalmopathy. Most clonotypes that expanded in the thyroid above 0.001 also showed up in blood.

TCR beta CDR3 regions were amplified from RNA. Researchers ran a first-round RT-PCR on the TCR CDR3 using the HTBI primer set. TCRdb ran MiXCR on the multiplex PCR reads and lists one entry per CDR3 protein. Of some 250,000 distinct CDR3 sequences listed, less than 15% are singletons. The sample of blood was obtained at first hyperthyroidism diagnosis (before any ophthalmopathy symptoms). This CDR3 is 13 amino acids long. From germline, CDR1 is SQVTM and CDR2 ANQGSEA. The V and J ends lost 6 bases and 7 bases respectively, with 18 bases between them. In its sample, this clonotype was seen many times. Its specificity is not known.

Specimen: blood. The sequence came from a woman aged 40 to 50 with Graves' hyperthyroidism that later progressed to Graves' ophthalmopathy. The rearrangement uses TRBV29-1 and TRBJ1-1, with no clear D. The CDR3 DNA follows: TGCAGCGTCCAAAGAGCCGGACGGATTGAAGCTTTCTTT. Translated: CSVQRAGRIEAFF.